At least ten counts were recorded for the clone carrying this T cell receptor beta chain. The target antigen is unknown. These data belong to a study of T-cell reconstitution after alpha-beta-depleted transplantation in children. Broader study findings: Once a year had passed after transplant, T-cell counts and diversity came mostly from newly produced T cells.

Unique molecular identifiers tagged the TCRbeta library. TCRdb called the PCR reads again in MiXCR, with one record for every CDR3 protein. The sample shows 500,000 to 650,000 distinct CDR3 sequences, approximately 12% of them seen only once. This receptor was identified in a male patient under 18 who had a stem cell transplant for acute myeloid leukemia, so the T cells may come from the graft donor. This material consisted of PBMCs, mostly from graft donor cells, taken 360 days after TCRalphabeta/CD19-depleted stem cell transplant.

The CDR3 DNA reads as TGTGCCAGCAATCCAGGGTCAGCCGGGGAGCTGTTTTTT. It specifies CASNPGSAGELFF. The V gene is TRBV12-3 or TRBV12-4, the J gene TRBJ2-2; possible D gene TRBD1, 5 bases. The CDR3 contains 13 residues. V dropped 7 bases and J dropped 6 bases, with 12 bases sitting between them.